This T cell receptor beta chain emerged from a study of CD8 T cells in Susac syndrome. Overall study results and limits: As acknowledged by the study, its TCR sequencing and HLA analysis included a relatively small number of individuals.

In the case of this clonotype: Its antigen is currently unknown.

In blood CD8+ and CD4+ T cells, TCR beta underwent sequencing. Negative magnetic isolation gave CD8+ and CD4+ cells; FACS enriched CD8+ TEMRA. RNA totalling roughly 0.5 to 1 ug underwent reverse transcription with random hexamers. Via MiXCR, TCRdb re-called the immunoSEQ multiplex PCR reads, giving one row per CDR3 protein. In the table there are 95,000 to 150,000 distinct CDR3 sequences, more than 90% of which are singletons. Trimming shortened V by 6 bases and J by 1 base, and 20 bases separated the two germline ends. The CDR3 loop spans 17 amino acids. The receptor was derived from a human donor in good health. V is TRBV12-3 or TRBV12-4 and J is TRBJ2-3; D might be TRBD1 (6 bases). The specimen was CD4+ T cells from PBMCs. The CDR3 bases are TGTGCCAGCAGGCTCATACAGGGTAGAATTGGCACAGATACGCAGTATTTT. It specifies CASRLIQGRIGTDTQYF.